The T cell receptor beta chain described here comes from a study of CD8+ T cells in alopecia areata. Study-wide points: Clonality in lesional scalp, especially alopecia totalis/universalis, exceeded that of normal scalp. In scalp samples, resident alphabeta T cells of normal skin are also sequenced.

PBMCs yielded sorted CD4+ and CD8+ T cells. This CDR3 has 13 residues. V dropped 5 bases and J dropped 4 bases, with 11 bases sitting between them. Per the germline V gene, CDR1 is SGHAT and CDR2 is FQNNGV. RNA was isolated and reverse transcribed to cDNA, the sequencing template. The data were produced by immunoSEQ multiplex PCR, yet TCRdb's version contains in-frame clones alone and is incomplete. The repertoire holds about 140,000 clones, with 45% to 60% as singletons. Remarks on this clone: Its antigen is still unknown.

Input material: CD4+ T cells sorted from blood. This chain links TRBV11-2 with TRBJ2-5; D is unresolved. This TCR was sampled from a human donor in good health. CDR3 in amino acids: CASSGGYRETQYF. The CDR3 DNA reads TGTGCCAGCAGCGGTGGCTACAGAGAGACCCAGTACTTC.